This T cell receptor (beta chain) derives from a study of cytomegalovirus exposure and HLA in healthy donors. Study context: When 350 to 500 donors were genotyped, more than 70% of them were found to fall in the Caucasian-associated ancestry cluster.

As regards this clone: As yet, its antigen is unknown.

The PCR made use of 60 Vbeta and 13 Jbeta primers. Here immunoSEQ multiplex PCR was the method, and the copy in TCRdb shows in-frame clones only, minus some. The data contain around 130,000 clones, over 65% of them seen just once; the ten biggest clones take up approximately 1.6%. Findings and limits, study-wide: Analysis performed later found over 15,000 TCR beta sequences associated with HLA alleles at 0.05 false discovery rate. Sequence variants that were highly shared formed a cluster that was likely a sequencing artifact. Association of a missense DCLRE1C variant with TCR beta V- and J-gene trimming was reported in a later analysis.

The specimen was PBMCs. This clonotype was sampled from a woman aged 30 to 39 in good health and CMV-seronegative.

The CDR3 reads CASSLVTSGTDTQYF. The CDR3 region has the DNA TGTGCCAGCAGTTTGGTGACTAGCGGGACAGATACGCAGTATTTT. The rearrangement uses TRBV28 and TRBJ2-3; 10 bases are shared with TRBD2. The V segment lost 3 bases and the J segment 3 bases; nucleotides outside the gene matches: 3. CDR1 and CDR2 (germline): MDHEN, SYDVKM. The CDR3 is 15 residues long.